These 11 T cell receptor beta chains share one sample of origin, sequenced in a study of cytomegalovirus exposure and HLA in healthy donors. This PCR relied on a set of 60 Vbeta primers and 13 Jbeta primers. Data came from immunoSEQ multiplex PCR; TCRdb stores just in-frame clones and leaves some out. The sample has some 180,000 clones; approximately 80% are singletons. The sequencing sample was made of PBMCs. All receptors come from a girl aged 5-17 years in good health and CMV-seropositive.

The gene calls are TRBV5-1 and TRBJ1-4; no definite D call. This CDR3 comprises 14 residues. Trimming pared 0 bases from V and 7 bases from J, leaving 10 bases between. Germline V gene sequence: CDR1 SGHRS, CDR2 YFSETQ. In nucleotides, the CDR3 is TGCGCCAGCAGCTTGGACGGGAGACTTGAAAAACTGTTTTTT. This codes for CASSLDGRLEKLFF.

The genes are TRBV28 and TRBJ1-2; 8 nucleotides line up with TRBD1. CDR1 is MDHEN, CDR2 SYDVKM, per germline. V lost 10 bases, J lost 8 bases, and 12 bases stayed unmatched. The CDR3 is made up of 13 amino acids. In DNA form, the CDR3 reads TGTGCCACCTTCCCGGGACAGGTGAGAGGCTACACCTTC. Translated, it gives CATFPGQVRGYTF.

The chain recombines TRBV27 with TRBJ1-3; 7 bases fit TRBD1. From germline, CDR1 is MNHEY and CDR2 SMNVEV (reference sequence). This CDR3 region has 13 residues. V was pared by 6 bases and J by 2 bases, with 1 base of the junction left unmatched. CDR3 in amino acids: CASSQGAGNTIYF. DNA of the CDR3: TGTGCCAGCAGCCAGGGGGCTGGAAACACCATATATTTT.

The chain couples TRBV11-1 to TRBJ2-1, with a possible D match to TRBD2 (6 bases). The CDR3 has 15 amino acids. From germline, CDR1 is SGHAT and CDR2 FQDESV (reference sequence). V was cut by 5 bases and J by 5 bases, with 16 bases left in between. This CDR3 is CASSRAVAAHNEQFF. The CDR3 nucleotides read TGTGCCAGCAGCCGTGCGGTAGCGGCCCACAATGAGCAGTTCTTC. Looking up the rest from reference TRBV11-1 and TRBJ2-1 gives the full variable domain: EAEVAQSPRYKITEKSQAVAFWCDPISGHATLYWYRQILGQGPELLVQFQDESVVDDSQLPKDRFSAERLKGVDSTLKIQPAELGDSAMYLCASSRAVAAHNEQFFGPGTRLTVL.

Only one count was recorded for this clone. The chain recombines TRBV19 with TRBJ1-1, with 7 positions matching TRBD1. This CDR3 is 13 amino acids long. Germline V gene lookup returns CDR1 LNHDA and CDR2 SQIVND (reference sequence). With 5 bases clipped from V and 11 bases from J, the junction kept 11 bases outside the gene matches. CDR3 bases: TGTGCCAGTAGTCGCAGCCAAACAGGGGACGCTTTCTTT. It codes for CASSRSQTGDAFF.

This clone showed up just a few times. CDR3 sequence reads: CASTDDRAGNTIYF. CDR3 in DNA: TGCGCCAGCACGGATGACAGAGCTGGAAACACCATATATTTT. This sequence joins TRBV4-1 and TRBJ1-3; TRBD1 is a possible D gene (5 bases). This CDR3 is 14 amino acids long. Germline assignment: CDR1 MGHRA and CDR2 YSYEKL. Trimming pared 7 bases from V and 2 bases from J, leaving 12 bases between.

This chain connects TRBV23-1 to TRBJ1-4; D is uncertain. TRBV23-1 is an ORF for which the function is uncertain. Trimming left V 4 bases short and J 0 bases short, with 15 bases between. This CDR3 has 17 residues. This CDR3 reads CASSLSWPLATNEKLFF. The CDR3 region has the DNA TGCGCCAGCAGTCTTTCATGGCCCCTAGCAACTAATGAAAAACTGTTTTTT.

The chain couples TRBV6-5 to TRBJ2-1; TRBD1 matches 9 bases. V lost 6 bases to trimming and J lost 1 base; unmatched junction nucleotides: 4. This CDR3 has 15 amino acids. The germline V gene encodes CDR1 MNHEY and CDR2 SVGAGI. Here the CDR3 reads CASRKDRGSYNEQFF. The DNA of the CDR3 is TGTGCCAGCAGGAAAGACAGGGGGTCCTACAATGAGCAGTTCTTC.

The CDR3 coding sequence is TGTGCCAGCAGCTTGGCAGCGAATCAGCCCCAGCATTTT. It specifies CASSLAANQPQHF. The rearrangement links TRBV7-3 to TRBJ1-5; D uncertain. The germline V gene has CDR1 SGHTA and CDR2 FQGTGA. This CDR3 is 13 amino acids long. The ends were cut back, 3 bases at V and 4 bases at J, with 7 bases in the middle.

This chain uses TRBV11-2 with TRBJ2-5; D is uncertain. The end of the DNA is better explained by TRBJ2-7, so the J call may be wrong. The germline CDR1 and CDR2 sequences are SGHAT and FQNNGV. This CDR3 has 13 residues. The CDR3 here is CASSLGRDNEQYF. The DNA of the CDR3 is TGTGCCAGCAGCTTAGGGAGAGATAACGAGCAGTACTTC.

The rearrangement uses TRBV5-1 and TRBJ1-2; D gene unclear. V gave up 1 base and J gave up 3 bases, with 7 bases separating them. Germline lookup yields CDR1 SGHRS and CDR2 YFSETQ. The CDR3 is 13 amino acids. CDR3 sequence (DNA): TGCGCCAGCAGCTTGCGAGGAGACTATGGCTACACCTTC. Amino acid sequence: CASSLRGDYGYTF.